This TCR beta chain was sequenced during a study of human T cells and chemical hapten exposure. Study context: DPC at 2% was the sensitizing agent, placed on roughly 2 cm by roughly 2 cm of upper inner arm skin.

Turning to this clonotype: Antigen: not known.

Germline CDR1 is SGHVS and CDR2 is FNYEAQ. The V gene lost 0 bases and the J gene lost 0 bases, with 6 bases spanning the gap. The CDR3 length is 15 residues. One entry per CDR3 protein results from TCRdb running MiXCR on the RACE reads. The sample consists of about 60,000 distinct CDR3 sequences, over 9% of them appearing once. Time point described: pre-sensitization, week 0. Treatment noted: therapeutic diphenylcyclopropenone sensitization with weekly scalp DPC. Study-level results: High-frequency TCRs, those above 1 in 1000, stayed the same after DPC sensitization.

This material consisted of whole blood, taken in connection with sensitization to the hapten diphenylcyclopropenone (DPC). This chain connects TRBV7-6 to TRBJ1-5; D gene uncertain. The TCR comes from a woman between 35 and 50 years old with alopecia areata. Some clones in this sample may be carry-over from other donors' samples. The CDR3 loop is CASSLAGDSNQPQHF. For the CDR3, the DNA is TGTGCCAGCAGCTTAGCAGGCGATAGCAATCAGCCCCAGCATTTT. Filled out from reference TRBV7-6 and TRBJ1-5, the complete variable domain reads GAGVSQSPRYKVTKRGQDVALRCDPISGHVSLYWYRQALGQGPEFLTYFNYEAQQDKSGLPNDRFSAERPEGSISTLTIQRTEQRDSAMYRCASSLAGDSNQPQHFGDGTRLSIL.